This T cell receptor beta chain was recorded in a study of blood T cell repertoires in COVID-19. Study as a whole: Specimens from acute and convalescent COVID-19 originated in the United States, Italy and Spain.

This clone has just one count. The ends were cut back, 4 bases at V and 3 bases at J, with 15 bases in the middle. The germline V gene has CDR1 LGHDT and CDR2 YNNKEL (reference sequence). The CDR3 runs to 15 residues. Authors' analysis steps: Estimation of nucleated cell counts was performed using reference gene primer amplification. TCRdb's table, derived via immunoSEQ multiplex PCR, lists solely in-frame clones and lacks some. From that table come the V and J calls and clone size; the DNA was used to work out D and trimming. The repertoire includes roughly 53,000 clones, approximately 86% of them detected once, and about 4.7% sits in the top ten.

The chain uses TRBV3-1 (or the pseudogene TRBV3-2) and TRBJ1-1, with a weak D call TRBD1 (6 bases). Input material: peripheral blood. The receptor's source is a middle-aged man with active COVID-19. CDR3 sequence reads: CASSRSRGADTEAFF. The CDR3 nucleotides are TGTGCCAGCAGCCGGTCCAGGGGAGCGGACACTGAAGCTTTCTTT.